The rows below give T cell receptor beta chains drawn from one sample of a study of identical twins. Each CDR3 protein is one row after TCRdb ran MiXCR on the 5' RACE reads. Of 250,000 or so distinct CDR3 sequences listed, roughly 7% are singletons. A further study also used this sample, focusing on yellow fever vaccine responses in identical twins.

Source material: memory (CD45RO+) T cells sorted from blood. These receptors came from a woman between 18 and 29 years old in good health. Both conserved end residues are part of each CDR3. A D gene is named only where the DNA matches it firmly. The listing skips clone size in some rows; elsewhere it reads once, few, many or a size class.

v_gene	j_gene	d_gene	abundance	CDR3aa	CDR3nt
TRBV19	TRBJ2-1	TRBD2	few	CASSPGGVRYNEQFF	TGTGCCAGTAGCCCCGGGGGGGTTCGGTACAATGAGCAGTTCTTC
TRBV6-2/TRBV6-3	TRBJ2-3	TRBD2	few	CASSDLAGGPDTDTQYF	TGTGCCAGCAGTGATCTGGCGGGAGGGCCTGACACAGATACGCAGTATTTT
TRBV20-1	TRBJ1-1	TRBD1	many	CSASPEDRGSWDTEAFF	TGCAGTGCTAGCCCCGAAGACAGGGGATCTTGGGACACTGAAGCTTTCTTT
TRBV7-9	TRBJ2-1	NA	few	CASSSLLLGYYEQFF	TGTGCCAGCAGCTCCCTCCTCCTTGGTTACTATGAGCAGTTCTTC
TRBV2	TRBJ1-2	TRBD1	few	CASMDRGRHGYTF	TGTGCCAGCATGGACAGGGGGCGGCACGGCTACACCTTC
TRBV28	TRBJ2-1	TRBD2	few	CASSSPPLAGYYNEQFF	TGTGCCAGCAGTTCGCCACCCCTAGCGGGGTACTACAATGAGCAGTTCTTC
TRBV6-1	TRBJ2-6	NA	once	CAITQGTSGANVLTF	TGTGCCATAACCCAGGGTACCTCTGGGGCCAACGTCCTGACTTTC
TRBV20-1	TRBJ2-2	NA	NA	CSARALRGGNTGELFF	TGCAGTGCTAGAGCCCTTCGAGGCGGGAACACCGGGGAGCTGTTTTTT
TRBV18	TRBJ2-5	NA	many	CASSPGEWETQYF	TGTGCCAGCTCACCCGGGGAGTGGGAGACCCAGTACTTC
TRBV10-3	TRBJ2-1	NA	many	CAISGRSETYNEQFF	TGTGCCATCAGTGGGCGAAGCGAGACCTACAATGAGCAGTTCTTC
TRBV12-3/TRBV12-4	TRBJ1-2	NA	many	CASSAGRYYGYTF	TGTGCCAGCAGCGCCGGACGGTACTATGGCTACACCTTC
TRBV20-1	TRBJ2-5	NA	NA	CCARSAGGSSGQETQYF	TGCTGTGCTAGGTCAGCGGGTGGATCCTCGGGGCAAGAGACCCAGTACTTC
TRBV6-1	TRBJ2-5	TRBD1	NA	CASSSQGAPETQYF	TGTGCCAGCAGCTCCCAGGGGGCGCCCGAGACCCAGTACTTC
TRBV10-2	TRBJ2-3	NA	many	CASQDLLTQYF	TGCGCCAGCCAGGACCTCCTCACGCAGTATTTT
TRBV6-1	TRBJ2-1	NA	few	CASSGTQGDSYNEQFF	TGTGCCAGCAGCGGGACTCAAGGCGACTCCTACAATGAGCAGTTCTTC